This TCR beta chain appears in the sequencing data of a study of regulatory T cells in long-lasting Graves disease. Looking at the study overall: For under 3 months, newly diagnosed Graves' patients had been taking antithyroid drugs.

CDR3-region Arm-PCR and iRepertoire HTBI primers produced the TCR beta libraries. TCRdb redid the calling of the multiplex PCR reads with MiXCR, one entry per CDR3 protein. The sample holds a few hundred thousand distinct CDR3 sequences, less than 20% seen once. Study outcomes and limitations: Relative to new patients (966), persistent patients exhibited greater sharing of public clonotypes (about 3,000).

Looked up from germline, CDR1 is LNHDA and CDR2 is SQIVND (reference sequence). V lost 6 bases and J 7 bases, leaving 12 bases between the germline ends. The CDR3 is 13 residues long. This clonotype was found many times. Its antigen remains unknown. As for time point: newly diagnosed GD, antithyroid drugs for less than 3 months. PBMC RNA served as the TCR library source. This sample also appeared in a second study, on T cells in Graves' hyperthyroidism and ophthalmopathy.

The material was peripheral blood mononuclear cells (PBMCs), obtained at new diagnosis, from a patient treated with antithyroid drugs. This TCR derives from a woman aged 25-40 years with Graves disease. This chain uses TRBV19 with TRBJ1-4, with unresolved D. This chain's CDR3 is CASRAPPTEKLFF. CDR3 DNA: TGTGCCAGTAGGGCCCCTCCGACTGAAAAACTGTTTTTT.